A selection of T cell receptor beta chains follows, all from one sample in a study of T cells in localized non-small cell lung cancer. Sequencing was performed with immunoSEQ multiplex PCR; in TCRdb, only in-frame clones are kept and a portion is missing. In the table there are 70,000 to 95,000 clones, approximately 91% of which are singletons. The specimen comprised PBMCs, sampled before any cancer treatment. All receptors come from a woman aged 40-75 years with stage II squamous cell lung carcinoma. Both conserved end residues are part of each CDR3. A D gene is named only where the DNA matches it firmly. Size is stated for part of the rows, as once, few or many counts, or as a class when the clone is expanded.

>TRBV28|.|.|TRBJ2-7
TGTGCCAGCAACGGCCCAGGGGAGTCAGAGTACTTC
CASNGPGESEYF
>TRBV4-1|.|.|TRBJ1-6
TGCGCCAGCAGCCAGCGCCAGCTTAATTCACCCCTCCACTTT
CASSQRQLNSPLHF
>TRBV7-7|.|.|TRBJ2-5
TGTGCTCCCGCTAGGATCGGGCAAGAGACCCAGTACTTC
CAPARIGQETQYF
>TRBV19|.|.|TRBJ1-5
TGTGCCGCCAGTCGGGGTCTGGGAAGCAATCAGCCCCAGCATTTT
CAASRGLGSNQPQHF
>TRBV28|.|.|TRBJ2-2
TGTGCCAGCAGTTTGCCCAGGGGTCGCAACACCGGGGAGCTGTTTTTT
CASSLPRGRNTGELFF
>TRBV20-1|few|.|TRBJ1-3
TGCAGCCGCAAGTCTGGAAACACCATATATTTT
CSRKSGNTIYF
>TRBV28|.|.|TRBJ2-1
TGTGCCAGCAGTTTTGAAGGGAGCCTCTCCTACAATGAGCAGTTCTTC
CASSFEGSLSYNEQFF
>TRBV4-1|.|.|TRBJ1-5
TGCGCCAGCAGCCAAGGGAGCAATCAGCCCCAGCATTTT
CASSQGSNQPQHF
>TRBV19|few|.|TRBJ1-5
TGTGCCAGTAGTGCGGGGGGGCCCCAGCATTTT
CASSAGGPQHF
>TRBV27|.|.|TRBJ2-1
TGTGCCAGCCGACTCCGTATCCACAATGAGCAGTTCTTC
CASRLRIHNEQFF
>TRBV15|.|.|TRBJ1-1
TGTGCCACCAGCAGAGACAATTGGGAGAACACTGAAGCTTTCTTT
CATSRDNWENTEAFF
>TRBV7-6|few|.|TRBJ2-5
TGTGCCAGCAGTGTGGCGGGAAGCGAGACCCAGTACTTC
CASSVAGSETQYF
>TRBV19|once|.|TRBJ1-2
TGTGCCAGTAGTATCGGACGGCGCAACTATGGCTACACCTTC
CASSIGRRNYGYTF
>TRBV5-1|.|TRBD1|TRBJ1-2
TGCGCCAGCAGCCTCGGACAGGGAAACTATGGCTACACCTTC
CASSLGQGNYGYTF
>TRBV7-8|.|.|TRBJ1-3
TGTGCCAGCAGCTTAGCCGCCAGCTCTGGAAACACCATATATTTT
CASSLAASSGNTIYF
>TRBV2|.|TRBD1|TRBJ2-1
TGTGCCAGCAGTTCCGGGACAGGGTGGGAGAATGAGCAGTTCTTC
CASSSGTGWENEQFF
>TRBV7-5|.|.|TRBJ2-2
TGTGTCAGAAGCGCCCGACTAAGACTTTCCACCGGGGAGCTGTTTTTT
CVRSARLRLSTGELFF
>TRBV5-1|.|TRBD1|TRBJ1-1
TGCGCCAGCAGCTTAACCGGACAGGGGGCGTTTGGCACTGAAGCTTTCTTT
CASSLTGQGAFGTEAFF
>TRBV7-2|.|TRBD1|TRBJ1-2
TGTGCCAGCAGCTTCCGGGACAGGGGGAATCTTAACTATGGCTACACCTTC
CASSFRDRGNLNYGYTF
>TRBV6-5|few|.|TRBJ1-2
TGTGCCACCTCAACGGGGGGCGGGGACTATGGCTACACCTTC
CATSTGGGDYGYTF
>TRBV6-5|.|TRBD1|TRBJ1-3
TGTGCCAGCAGTTACTCCGGGACAGTTGGAAACACCATATATTTT
CASSYSGTVGNTIYF
>TRBV7-9|once|TRBD1|TRBJ1-1
TGTGCCAGCAGCCGTCGGGGACAGAGTGGCACTGAAGCTTTCTTT
CASSRRGQSGTEAFF
>TRBV29-1|.|.|TRBJ2-3
TGCAGCGGTTCCCCTGGGGATACGCAGTATTTT
CSGSPGDTQYF
>TRBV5-1|once|.|TRBJ1-1
TGCGCCAGCAGCCCCCGAGGGGAGTCGAACACTGAAGCTTTCTTT
CASSPRGESNTEAFF
>TRBV28|once|.|TRBJ1-2
TGTGCCAGCAGTTTGTCCGAGTTATTGGGAGCCCCGATTTATGGCTACACCTTC
CASSLSELLGAPIYGYTF
>TRBV7-9|.|.|TRBJ1-5
TGTGCCAGCACCTGGGGTCGGGGCCAGCCCCAGCATTTT
CASTWGRGQPQHF
>TRBV11-3|.|.|TRBJ2-1
TGTGCCACCCCCCGGGAGCATCGGGTATACAATGAGCAGTTCTTC
CATPREHRVYNEQFF
>TRBV27|once|.|TRBJ1-4
TGTGCCAGCAGCCCTCAGGGGACGTTCGGGGAAAAACTGTTTTTT
CASSPQGTFGEKLFF
>TRBV5-1|.|.|TRBJ2-5
TGCGCCAGCAGCTTGAAAGAGACCCAGTACTTC
CASSLKETQYF
>TRBV23-1|.|.|TRBJ1-6
TGCGCCAGCAGTCAATCGATTACAGCGAGCTCCTATAATTCACCCCTCCACTTT
CASSQSITASSYNSPLHF
>TRBV10-3|few|.|TRBJ2-2
TGTGCCATCAGACTGGACGGCACCGGGGAGCTGTTTTTT
CAIRLDGTGELFF
>TRBV6-1|.|.|TRBJ1-1
TGTGCCAGCAGTGAGAGAAGCAGGATAAGGGCTGAAGCTTTCTTT
CASSERSRIRAEAFF
>TRBV5-1|.|.|TRBJ1-1
TGCGCCAGCCAGGTCGGGGGTTGGGGGAACACTGAAGCTTTCTTT
CASQVGGWGNTEAFF
>TRBV15|.|.|TRBJ2-7
TGTGCCACCAGCAGAGAACGCGGTAGCGAGCAGTACTTC
CATSRERGSEQYF
>TRBV7-8|few|TRBD1|TRBJ1-5
TGTGCCAGCAGCTTACAGGGGGCCTCCGATCAGCCCCAGCATTTT
CASSLQGASDQPQHF
>TRBV10-3|.|TRBD1|TRBJ2-3
TGTGCCATCAGTGACTCCCGACAGGGAAGTAGCAGGACAGATACGCAGTATTTT
CAISDSRQGSSRTDTQYF
>TRBV6-6|.|.|TRBJ1-6
TGTGCCAGCAGTCCGGGACCGAATAATTCACCCCTCCACTTT
CASSPGPNNSPLHF
>TRBV10-1|.|.|TRBJ2-2
TGCGCCAGCAGTGCGAACACCGGGGAGCTGTTTTTT
CASSANTGELFF
>TRBV29-1|.|.|TRBJ2-5
TGCAGCGTTGTGGAGGAAGAGACCCAGTACTTC
CSVVEEETQYF
>TRBV6-5|.|.|TRBJ1-6
TGTGCCAGCTGGAGAGGGAATAATTCACCCCTCCACTTT
CASWRGNNSPLHF